The 26 T cell receptor beta chains below were found in one sample sequenced in a study of blood T cell repertoires in COVID-19. Clones were sequenced by immunoSEQ multiplex PCR, and TCRdb holds only the in-frame ones, with some missing. In the table there are tens of thousands of clones, about 83% of which are singletons. Sequenced material: peripheral blood. These receptors were obtained from a woman of 80 years or more with acute or convalescent COVID-19.

Only a few counts were recorded for this clone. The rearrangement uses TRBV7-2 and TRBJ2-1; D unclear. The V and J ends lost 5 bases and 8 bases respectively, with 16 bases between them. This CDR3 has 14 residues. Germline V gives CDR1 SGHTA, CDR2 FQGNSA. The CDR3: CASSQSVQRDEQFF. The CDR3 coding sequence is TGTGCCAGCAGCCAGTCGGTGCAGCGCGATGAGCAGTTCTTC.

The V gene is TRBV10-3, the J gene TRBJ2-1, with a possible D match to TRBD1 (6 bases). V gave up 6 bases and J gave up 6 bases, with 9 bases separating them. The CDR3 runs to 12 residues. Germline loops: CDR1 ENHRY, CDR2 SYGVKD. This CDR3 reads CAIRGDTNEQFF. CDR3 in DNA: TGTGCCATCAGGGGGGACACCAATGAGCAGTTCTTC.

The chain is built from TRBV7-8 and TRBJ2-2; tentatively, D is TRBD1 (5 bases). The CDR3 runs to 15 residues. Germline V gene lookup returns CDR1 SGHVS and CDR2 FQNEAQ. V was trimmed by 1 base and J by 7 bases, leaving 13 bases between them. In DNA, the CDR3 is TGTGCCAGCAGCTTAGGACCCAGGGCGGACGGGGAGCTGTTTTTT. Translating gives CASSLGPRADGELFF.

The genes are TRBV29-1 and TRBJ2-1; perhaps TRBD2 as D (6 bases). Between the trimmed V and J ends, which lost 1 base and 5 bases, there was a span of 24 bases. The V gene's germline CDR1 is SQVTM and CDR2 ANQGSEA. This CDR3 has 18 amino acids. CDR3 nucleotides: TGCAGCGTTGAAGGCTGGGGGAGGTCTACAGGCAAAGACAATGAGCAGTTCTTC. This translates into CSVEGWGRSTGKDNEQFF.

The chain uses TRBV5-1 and TRBJ2-7; D remains unclear. Germline V gene lookup returns CDR1 SGHRS and CDR2 YFSETQ. The CDR3 extends over 15 amino acids. Trimming left V 0 bases short and J 6 bases short, with 16 bases between. This chain's CDR3 is CASSLDPGAASEQYF. CDR3 DNA: TGCGCCAGCAGCTTGGACCCCGGTGCTGCGAGCGAGCAGTACTTC.

This clone was detected only a few times. J is TRBJ2-5 and V is TRBV5-6; 7 nucleotides match TRBD2. CDR1 is SGHDT and CDR2 is YYEEEE in the germline V gene. V gave up 9 bases and J gave up 4 bases; unmatched junction bases: 9. The CDR3 extends over 13 amino acids. CDR3 amino acids: CATLWGRGETQYF. As DNA, the CDR3 is TGTGCCACCCTATGGGGGAGGGGAGAGACCCAGTACTTC.

The chain links TRBV19 to TRBJ2-1; 10 nucleotides match TRBD2. This CDR3 has 15 residues. CDR1 is LNHDA and CDR2 is SQIVND in the germline V gene (reference sequence). V was pared by 6 bases and J by 4 bases, with 6 bases of the junction left unmatched. This chain's CDR3 is CASRATSGEYNEQFF. The CDR3 nucleotides are TGTGCCAGTAGGGCCACTAGCGGGGAGTACAATGAGCAGTTCTTC. The entire variable domain, with the rest obtained from reference TRBV19 and TRBJ2-1, is as follows: DGGITQSPKYLFRKEGQNVTLSCEQNLNHDAMYWYRQDPGQGLRLIYYSQIVNDFQKGDIAEGYSVSREKKESFPLTVTSAQKNPTAFYLCASRATSGEYNEQFFGPGTRLTVL.

V and J are TRBV5-1 and TRBJ2-5, with TRBD2 identical over 7 bases. Germline values: CDR1 SGHRS, CDR2 YFSETQ. V was pared by 5 bases and J by 4 bases, with 14 bases of the junction left unmatched. The CDR3 loop spans 16 amino acids. Here the CDR3 DNA reads TGCGCCAGCAGTCTCAGCGGGGCGAACCTTCCAGAGACCCAGTACTTC. It is translated as CASSLSGANLPETQYF.

CDR3 sequence: CASSFSGSWSDTQYF. The CDR3 DNA reads TGTGCCAGCAGCTTTAGCGGGAGTTGGTCAGATACGCAGTATTTT. V is TRBV7-2 and J is TRBJ2-3; 9 bases agree with TRBD2. Per germline, CDR1 SGHTA and CDR2 FQGNSA. J lost 4 bases, V lost 3 bases, and 5 bases had no gene match. The CDR3 is made up of 15 amino acids.

The chain is built from TRBV2 and TRBJ2-5; D possibly corresponds to TRBD2 (7 bases). Germline-derived CDR1 and CDR2 are SNHLY and FYNNEI. V gave up 4 bases and J gave up 6 bases, with 21 bases separating them. The CDR3 is made up of 16 amino acids. CDR3 sequence (DNA): TGTGCCAGCAGTGGCGCTCGGGGGGCGGGACTGAAGACCCAGTACTTC. Its translation: CASSGARGAGLKTQYF.

The chain couples TRBV7-9 to TRBJ2-5; D perhaps matches TRBD1 (5 bases). Trimming left V 3 bases short and J 2 bases short, with 13 bases between. The germline gives CDR1 SEHNR, CDR2 FQNEAQ (reference sequence). The CDR3 contains 15 residues. The CDR3 region is CASSFVRGRQETQYF. The CDR3 DNA sequence: TGTGCCAGCAGCTTCGTAAGGGGCCGACAAGAGACCCAGTACTTC. The full variable domain, rest sourced from reference TRBV7-9 and TRBJ2-5, is DTGVSQNPRHKITKRGQNVTFRCDPISEHNRLYWYRQTLGQGPEFLTYFQNEAQLEKSRLLSDRFSAERPKGSFSTLEIQRTEQGDSAMYLCASSFVRGRQETQYFGPGTRLLVL.

This clone was seen a few times. V gene TRBV5-6 combines with J gene TRBJ1-1; D ambiguous. Germline V gene data show CDR1 as SGHDT and CDR2 as YYEEEE. CDR3 size: 16 residues. V lost 3 bases and J 0 bases, leaving 15 bases between the germline ends. In DNA form, the CDR3 reads TGTGCCAGCAGCTCATATGGGGAGGGTATGAACACTGAAGCTTTCTTT. Amino acids: CASSSYGEGMNTEAFF.

The gene calls are TRBV5-1 and TRBJ2-3, with TRBD2 matching 12 bases. The trim removed 0 bases at V and 2 bases at J, leaving 7 bases unmatched. The germline V gene encodes CDR1 SGHRS and CDR2 YFSETQ. This CDR3 has 18 residues. CDR3 loop: CASSLEASGRGNTDTQYF. CDR3 coding DNA: TGCGCCAGCAGCTTGGAGGCTAGCGGGAGGGGTAACACAGATACGCAGTATTTT.

This clone was recorded once. This chain joins TRBV10-3 and TRBJ2-7; the match to TRBD1 covers 7 bases. The CDR3 has 15 residues. V trimming: 2 bases; J trimming: 3 bases; junction bases outside the gene matches: 7. Germline CDR1 reads ENHRY; CDR2 reads SYGVKD. The CDR3 loop reads CAISEKGAGSYEQYF. CDR3 sequence (DNA): TGTGCCATCAGTGAGAAGGGGGCGGGTAGCTACGAGCAGTACTTC.

The chain employs TRBV3-1 (or the pseudogene TRBV3-2) and TRBJ2-3; D is unclear. Per the germline V gene, CDR1 is LGHDT and CDR2 is YNNKEL (reference sequence). The length of the CDR3 is 13 residues. Trimming took 0 bases from V and 6 from J, leaving 7 bases between them. The chain's CDR3 is CASSQDAGDTQYF. CDR3 DNA: TGTGCCAGCAGCCAAGATGCCGGGGATACGCAGTATTTT.

In its sample, this clone was seen a few times. V gene TRBV25-1 combines with J gene TRBJ1-6; a weak D match, TRBD1 (5 bases). CDR1 MGHDK and CDR2 SYGVNS come from the germline V gene. The V end lost 2 bases, the J end lost 0 bases, and 11 bases lay between the germline ends. The CDR3 length is 17 residues. The DNA for the CDR3 is TGTGCCAGCAGTGAAGGTTACAGGAGCTCCTATAATTCACCCCTCCACTTT. Protein product: CASSEGYRSSYNSPLHF.

The chain links TRBV3-1 (or the pseudogene TRBV3-2) to TRBJ2-4; D may be TRBD2 (6 bases). V was trimmed by 0 bases and J by 12 bases, leaving 12 bases between them. This CDR3 is 13 amino acids long. CDR1 is LGHDT and CDR2 is YNNKEL in the germline V gene (reference sequence). The CDR3 DNA is TGTGCCAGCAGCCAAGATCAAACGGGAGATCAGTACTTC. Protein product: CASSQDQTGDQYF.

The V call is TRBV3-1 (or the pseudogene TRBV3-2), the J call TRBJ1-1; TRBD1 agrees at 8 bases. CDR3 size: 15 residues. V lost 6 bases, J lost 1 base, and 7 bases stayed unmatched. Germline-derived CDR1 and CDR2 are LGHDT and YNNKEL (reference sequence). The CDR3 coding sequence is TGTGCCAGCAGAGCAGGGGGCGGCTGGAACACTGAAGCTTTCTTT. Its translation is CASRAGGGWNTEAFF.

The genes are TRBV6-5 and TRBJ2-5, with 10 bases matching TRBD1. The V and J ends lost 4 bases and 4 bases, in that order; junction bases with no gene match: 6. The germline CDR1 and CDR2 sequences are MNHEY and SVGAGI. CDR3 length: 15 residues. CDR3 loop: CASSSEGTGVETQYF. CDR3 DNA: TGTGCCAGCAGTTCCGAAGGGACAGGGGTAGAGACCCAGTACTTC.

The CDR3 DNA sequence: TGTGCCATCAAGGGACAACAAGAGACCCAGTACTTC. Translating gives CAIKGQQETQYF. The chain joins TRBV10-3 to TRBJ2-5, with TRBD1 as a possible D gene (6 bases). Deletions cut 7 bases from V and 2 bases from J, with 8 bases between. The CDR3 covers 12 residues. Germline lookup yields CDR1 ENHRY and CDR2 SYGVKD.

The chain uses TRBV27 and TRBJ2-7; maybe TRBD2 (6 bases). This CDR3 contains 14 residues. Germline V lookup: CDR1 MNHEY, CDR2 SMNVEV (reference sequence). Deletions cut 7 bases from V and 2 bases from J, with 15 bases between. The CDR3 DNA sequence: TGTGCCAGCAATCCCTCCGGGGGAACCTACGAGCAGTACTTC. Translation: CASNPSGGTYEQYF.

This clone has a single count. The CDR3 here is CASSLVPGGKETQYF. CDR3 DNA sequence: TGTGCCAGCAGCTTAGTCCCAGGGGGCAAGGAGACCCAGTACTTC. The V call is TRBV7-2, the J call TRBJ2-5; 8 nucleotides match TRBD1. The CDR3 sequence is 15 residues long. Germline V gives CDR1 SGHTA, CDR2 FQGNSA. V was pared by 1 base and J by 5 bases, with 6 bases of the junction left unmatched.

Written as DNA, the CDR3 is TGTGCCATCAGTGAGTCGACAAAGCGGGAGTGGGTGGATACGCAGTATTTT. Protein: CAISESTKREWVDTQYF. V and J are TRBV10-3 and TRBJ2-3; 8 nucleotides align to TRBD2. This CDR3 is built from 17 residues. J gave up 6 bases and V 0 bases, and 11 bases lay outside the gene matches. Germline V gives CDR1 ENHRY, CDR2 SYGVKD.

The chain combines TRBV5-1 with TRBJ2-3; 14 bases map to TRBD2. CDR1 SGHRS and CDR2 YFSETQ come from the germline V gene. V lost 4 bases to trimming and J lost 5 bases; unmatched junction nucleotides: 6. The CDR3 runs to 16 residues. The CDR3 loop is CASSPGTSGGIDTQYF. Written as DNA, the CDR3 is TGCGCCAGCAGCCCAGGGACTAGCGGGGGAATAGATACGCAGTATTTT.

This chain uses TRBV19 with TRBJ2-1; maybe TRBD1 (6 bases). CDR1 and CDR2 from the germline V gene are LNHDA and SQIVND (reference sequence). Trimming cost V 4 bases and J 1 base, with 11 bases left between them. The CDR3 consists of 15 residues. CDR3 amino acids: CASSTQTGSYNEQFF. The CDR3 DNA reads TGTGCCAGTAGTACCCAGACAGGTTCCTACAATGAGCAGTTCTTC.

The genes are TRBV7-9 and TRBJ2-3, with 13 bases that match TRBD2. The V gene end was trimmed by 5 bases and the J gene end by 0 bases; junction bases not matched to a gene: 5. The CDR3 runs to 17 residues. CDR1 SEHNR and CDR2 FQNEAQ come from the germline V gene (reference sequence). The CDR3, as DNA: TGTGCCAGCAGCAGGGGACTAGCGGGACTTAGCACAGATACGCAGTATTTT. Its protein is CASSRGLAGLSTDTQYF.